Listed below are T cell receptor beta chains from one sample, sequenced in a study of T cell responses to AZD1222 COVID-19 vaccine. Only in-frame clones appear in the TCRdb table, and some are missing; sequencing was by immunoSEQ multiplex PCR. The profile covers roughly 170,000 clones, with about 89% appearing a single time and 1.9% taken by the ten largest. The source material was peripheral blood, sampled on day 0 of AZD1222 vaccination. These receptor sequences come from an adult in good health. Both conserved end residues are trimmed from each CDR3. D genes are given only for firm matches. For some rows the clone size is stated as once, few or many, or as a class when expanded; others skip it.

d_call: .; j_call: TRBJ1-5; clone_size: .; v_call: TRBV27; cdr3_aa: ASSARDGLSNQPQH
d_call: .; j_call: TRBJ1-2; clone_size: .; v_call: TRBV27; cdr3_aa: ASSPSAGGNGYT
d_call: .; j_call: TRBJ1-1; clone_size: .; v_call: TRBV19; cdr3_aa: ASAIDTEAF
d_call: .; j_call: TRBJ1-2; clone_size: .; v_call: TRBV24-1; cdr3_aa: ATSGGQGGYT
d_call: TRBD2; j_call: TRBJ2-7; clone_size: once; v_call: TRBV7-8; cdr3_aa: ASSPLGVREGDEQY
d_call: TRBD1; j_call: TRBJ1-4; clone_size: .; v_call: TRBV6-2/TRBV6-3; cdr3_aa: ASSGTVGRINEKLF
d_call: .; j_call: TRBJ1-1; clone_size: .; v_call: TRBV3-1/TRBV3-2; cdr3_aa: ASSQDTYSTEAF
d_call: .; j_call: TRBJ2-7; clone_size: few; v_call: TRBV24-1; cdr3_aa: ATSDSDGLREQY
d_call: .; j_call: TRBJ1-2; clone_size: .; v_call: TRBV30; cdr3_aa: AYRPASTPLNYGYT
d_call: TRBD1; j_call: TRBJ1-4; clone_size: .; v_call: TRBV30; cdr3_aa: AWRTDRGLEKLF
d_call: .; j_call: TRBJ2-7; clone_size: once; v_call: TRBV19; cdr3_aa: ASGDSSYEQY
d_call: .; j_call: TRBJ1-1; clone_size: .; v_call: TRBV9; cdr3_aa: ASSNPGVEAF
d_call: TRBD1; j_call: TRBJ1-1; clone_size: .; v_call: TRBV3-1/TRBV3-2; cdr3_aa: ASSQAPQGAKAF
d_call: .; j_call: TRBJ2-1; clone_size: once; v_call: TRBV2; cdr3_aa: ASSATPAASSYNEQF
d_call: .; j_call: TRBJ1-2; clone_size: .; v_call: TRBV28; cdr3_aa: ASSLAGGYGYT
d_call: .; j_call: TRBJ1-1; clone_size: .; v_call: TRBV4-1; cdr3_aa: ASSQEIRNTEAF
d_call: TRBD2; j_call: TRBJ2-7; clone_size: .; v_call: TRBV5-1; cdr3_aa: ASSQGTSGSYEQY